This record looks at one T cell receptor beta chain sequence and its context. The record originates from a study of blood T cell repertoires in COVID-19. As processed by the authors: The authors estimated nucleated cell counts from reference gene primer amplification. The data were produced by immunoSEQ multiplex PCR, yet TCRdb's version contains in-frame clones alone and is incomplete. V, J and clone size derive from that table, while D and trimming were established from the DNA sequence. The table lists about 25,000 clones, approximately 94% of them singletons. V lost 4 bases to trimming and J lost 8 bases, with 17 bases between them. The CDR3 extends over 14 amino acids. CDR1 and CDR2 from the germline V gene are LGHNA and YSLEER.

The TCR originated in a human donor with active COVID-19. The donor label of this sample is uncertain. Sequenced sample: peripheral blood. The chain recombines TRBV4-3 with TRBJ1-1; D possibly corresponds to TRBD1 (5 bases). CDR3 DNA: TGCGCCAGCAGCCCCCAAGCGGGGAACAGGGAAGCTTTCTTT. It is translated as CASSPQAGNREAFF.